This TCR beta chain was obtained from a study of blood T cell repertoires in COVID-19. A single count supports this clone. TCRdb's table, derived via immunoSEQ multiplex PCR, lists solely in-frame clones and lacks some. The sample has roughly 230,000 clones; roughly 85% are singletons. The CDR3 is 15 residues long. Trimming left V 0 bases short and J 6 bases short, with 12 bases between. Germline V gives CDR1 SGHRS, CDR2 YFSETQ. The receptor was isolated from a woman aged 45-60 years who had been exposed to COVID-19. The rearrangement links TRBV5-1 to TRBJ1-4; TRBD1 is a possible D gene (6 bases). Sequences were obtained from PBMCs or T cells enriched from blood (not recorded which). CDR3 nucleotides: TGCGCCAGCAGCTTGGACGGCAAGGGGGATGAAAAACTGTTTTTT. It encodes CASSLDGKGDEKLFF.